One and the same sample provided the 28 T cell receptor beta chains below, sequenced in a study of blood T cell repertoires in COVID-19. The protocol was immunoSEQ multiplex PCR, while the TCRdb copy is restricted to in-frame clones and leaves out a portion. The sample shows under 200,000 clones, approximately 85% of them seen only once. Sequencing input: peripheral blood. The receptor source for this set is a woman in her fifties or sixties with COVID-19, enrolled during active disease.

The rearrangement links TRBV5-8 to TRBJ2-1; 7 nucleotides match TRBD2. Germline V gives CDR1 SGHTS, CDR2 YDEGEE. Germline trimming cut 5 bases from V and 3 bases from J; bases unmatched to any gene: 8. The CDR3 extends over 15 amino acids. The DNA of the CDR3 is TGTGCCAGCAGTTGGCAGGGAGGGAGCTACAATGAGCAGTTCTTC. Translation: CASSWQGGSYNEQFF. The full variable domain, in which reference TRBV5-8 and TRBJ2-1 provide the parts outside the CDR3, is EAGVTQSPTHLIKTRGQQATLRCSPISGHTSVYWYQQALGLGLQFLLWYDEGEERNRGNFPPRFSGRQFPNYSSELNVNALELEDSALYLCASSWQGGSYNEQFFGPGTRLTVL.

This chain joins TRBV9 and TRBJ2-2; D may be TRBD1 (5 bases). With 4 bases removed from V and 0 bases from J, the gap between germline ends came to 10 bases. The CDR3 length is 15 residues. The V gene's germline CDR1 is SGDLS and CDR2 YYNGEE. The CDR3: CASSPRQSNTGELFF. CDR3 nucleotide sequence: TGTGCCAGCAGCCCCCGACAGTCGAACACCGGGGAGCTGTTTTTT. The full variable domain, with the rest looked up from reference TRBV9 and TRBJ2-2, is DSGVTQTPKHLITATGQRVTLRCSPRSGDLSVYWYQQSLDQGLQFLIQYYNGEERAKGNILERFSAQQFPDLHSELNLSSLELGDSALYFCASSPRQSNTGELFFGEGSRLTVL.

The CDR3 protein is CAIRSASGRGRDEQYF. The CDR3 coding sequence is TGTGCCATCCGGTCAGCTAGCGGGAGAGGTCGGGACGAGCAGTACTTC. The rearrangement links TRBV10-3 to TRBJ2-7; 10 bases are a match to TRBD2. After removal of 8 bases from V and 5 bases from J, the junction contained 15 bases not matched to a gene. The CDR3 covers 16 residues. The germline V gene has CDR1 ENHRY and CDR2 SYGVKD.

The V call is TRBV21-1, the J call TRBJ2-1; the table assigns TRBD2, which was not confirmed against the DNA. TRBV21-1 is deemed a pseudogene. The length of the CDR3 is 11 residues. CDR3 in DNA: TGTGCCGCGGGCCAGCAAGCTGTGCAGTTCTTC. Amino acids: CAAGQQAVQFF.

The J gene is TRBJ2-7, the V gene TRBV9, with 8 bases lining up with TRBD1. The CDR3 is made up of 14 amino acids. The V segment lost 3 bases and the J segment 5 bases; nucleotides outside the gene matches: 7. Germline CDR1 SGDLS, CDR2 YYNGEE. The CDR3 spells CASSAPNRGNEQYV. The CDR3 DNA reads TGTGCCAGCAGCGCTCCGAACAGGGGGAACGAGCAGTACGTC.

The V call is TRBV5-8, the J call TRBJ2-7; D perhaps matches TRBD1 (6 bases). The CDR3 totals 13 residues. V was trimmed by 4 bases and J by 10 bases, leaving 18 bases between them. Germline lookup yields CDR1 SGHTS and CDR2 YDEGEE. The CDR3, as DNA: TGTGCCAGCAGCCCTGAATTACAGGGACGCCAGTACTTC. It is translated as CASSPELQGRQYF.

The rearrangement joins TRBV4-1 to TRBJ1-2, with 9 bases that match TRBD1. V shed 2 bases, J shed 8 bases, and the junction held 12 bases outside the gene matches. The CDR3 totals 16 residues. From germline, CDR1 is MGHRA and CDR2 YSYEKL. The CDR3 is CASSQPFDRGARGYTF. CDR3 in DNA: TGCGCCAGCAGCCAACCATTTGACAGGGGGGCTAGGGGCTACACCTTC.

In its sample, this clone was seen once. The V and J genes are TRBV12-3 or TRBV12-4 and TRBJ2-3; D may be TRBD2 (6 bases). This CDR3 is 13 amino acids long. V shed 5 bases and J shed 5 bases, with 11 bases lying between them. CDR3 residues: CASSREFEDTQYF. The DNA for the CDR3 is TGTGCCAGCAGTCGGGAGTTCGAAGATACGCAGTATTTT.

Here the CDR3 DNA reads TGTGCCAGTAGTGGCGGGACAGGGGGCGCGCGGCAGCCCCAGCATTTT. Translating it yields CASSGGTGGARQPQHF. The chain has TRBV19 and TRBJ1-5, with 12 bases that match TRBD1. V shed 5 bases and J 7 bases; nucleotides not matched to a gene: 9. Germline V gene sequence: CDR1 LNHDA, CDR2 SQIVND (reference sequence). The CDR3 runs 16 residues.

The chain links TRBV11-2 to TRBJ2-7; TRBD1 might be the D (6 bases). Per germline, CDR1 SGHAT and CDR2 FQNNGV. With 5 bases removed from V and 2 bases from J, the gap between germline ends came to 16 bases. CDR3 length: 15 amino acids. CDR3 DNA: TGTGCCAGCAGCATACACGGTGGGACAACCTACGAGCAGTACTTC. Its translation: CASSIHGGTTYEQYF. The complete variable domain, with remaining parts taken from reference TRBV11-2 and TRBJ2-7, reads EAGVAQSPRYKIIEKRQSVAFWCNPISGHATLYWYQQILGQGPKLLIQFQNNGVVDDSQLPKDRFSAERLKGVDSTLKIQPAKLEDSAVYLCASSIHGGTTYEQYFGPGTRLTVT.

This chain joins TRBV6-6 and TRBJ2-2; possibly TRBD1 for D (5 bases). The CDR3 spans 11 residues. Germline values: CDR1 MNHNY, CDR2 SVGAGI (reference sequence). Trimming removed 6 bases from V and 9 bases from J, with 8 bases in between. The CDR3 here is CASRGARELFF. As DNA, the CDR3 is TGTGCCAGCAGAGGGGCGAGGGAGCTGTTTTTT.

The chain combines TRBV5-1 with TRBJ1-2, with TRBD1 matching over 8 bases. The CDR3 is 15 amino acids. V dropped 4 bases and J dropped 6; count of bases not matched to a gene: 11. Germline lookup yields CDR1 SGHRS and CDR2 YFSETQ. The CDR3 nucleotides read TGCGCCAGCAGCCGGGGACAGGCCAGGGCAGATGGCTACACCTTC. It is translated as CASSRGQARADGYTF.

V usage is TRBV19 and J usage is TRBJ1-2, with unresolved D. This CDR3 spans 13 amino acids. The germline V and J ends were trimmed by 5 bases and 8 bases, with 15 bases remaining between them. Germline V gene lookup returns CDR1 LNHDA and CDR2 SQIVND (reference sequence). This CDR3 reads CASSAWELRGYTF. CDR3 DNA: TGTGCCAGTAGTGCATGGGAGCTTCGCGGCTACACCTTC.

CDR3 bases: TGTGCCAGCAGCTTCGACAGGGTAAACACCATATATTTT. Its translation: CASSFDRVNTIYF. The chain joins TRBV11-1 to TRBJ1-3; the match to TRBD1 covers 7 bases. The germline V gene encodes CDR1 SGHAT and CDR2 FQDESV (reference sequence). Unmatched junction bases numbered 2, after V lost 3 bases and J lost 6 bases. This CDR3 region has 13 residues.

This CDR3 reads CASSPLGLAGGYNEQFF. DNA of the CDR3: TGTGCCAGCTCACCACTCGGACTAGCGGGGGGGTACAATGAGCAGTTCTTC. The chain couples TRBV18 to TRBJ2-1, with 15 bases aligning to TRBD2. This CDR3 has 17 residues. The germline V gene has CDR1 KGHSH and CDR2 LQKENI. V gave up 1 base and J gave up 4 bases; unmatched junction bases: 2. Based on the CDR3 plus reference TRBV18 and TRBJ2-1, the full variable domain is NAGVMQNPRHLVRRRGQEARLRCSPMKGHSHVYWYRQLPEEGLKFMVYLQKENIIDESGMPKERFSAEFPKEGPSILRIQQVVRGDSAAYFCASSPLGLAGGYNEQFFGPGTRLTVL.

This clone appeared a single time. The V and J genes are TRBV7-2 and TRBJ2-3, with 8 bases identical to TRBD2. The CDR3 has 16 amino acids. J was trimmed by 6 bases and V by 7 bases; bases with no gene match: 15. Germline CDR1 is SGHTA and CDR2 is FQGNSA. The CDR3 DNA follows: TGTGCCAGCACTATAAGGGCCCTAGCGGGCATGGATACGCAGTATTTT. It codes for CASTIRALAGMDTQYF.

The V and J genes are TRBV18 and TRBJ1-5; the D is unclear. V was trimmed by 3 bases and J by 9 bases, leaving 9 bases between them. Germline V gene data show CDR1 as KGHSH and CDR2 as LQKENI. CDR3 length equals 12 residues. The CDR3 protein is CASSPRPGPQHF. As DNA, the CDR3 is TGTGCCAGCTCACCTAGACCGGGGCCCCAGCATTTT.

The CDR3 here is CASSQKGLGGGNSPLHF. In nucleotides, the CDR3 is TGTGCCAGCAGCCAAAAGGGACTAGGGGGCGGGAATTCACCCCTCCACTTT. This chain links TRBV3-1 (or the pseudogene TRBV3-2) with TRBJ1-6, with 7 bases lining up with TRBD1. This CDR3 is built from 17 residues. CDR1 is LGHDT, CDR2 YNNKEL, per germline (reference sequence). V was clipped by 2 bases and J by 7 bases; unmatched bases: 11.

This sequence joins TRBV6-5 and TRBJ2-7; a weak D match, TRBD1 (7 bases). V lost 8 bases and J lost 4, with 21 bases in between. CDR3 length: 15 amino acids. CDR1 is MNHEY and CDR2 is SVGAGI in the germline V gene. The CDR3 sequence is CASAVRDRASYEQYV. DNA for the CDR3: TGTGCCAGCGCAGTGCGGGACAGAGCTTCTTACGAGCAGTACGTC.

V is TRBV19 and J is TRBJ2-2, with D maybe TRBD2 (5 bases). Trimming shortened V by 7 bases and J by 6 bases, and 18 bases separated the two germline ends. CDR3 length equals 15 residues. Germline lookup yields CDR1 LNHDA and CDR2 SQIVND (reference sequence). The CDR3 DNA reads as TGTGCCAGTACCGGGGAGCGGACCTCTGCCGGGGAGCTGTTTTTT. The encoded protein is CASTGERTSAGELFF. Combining the CDR3 with reference TRBV19 and TRBJ2-2 gives the whole variable domain DGGITQSPKYLFRKEGQNVTLSCEQNLNHDAMYWYRQDPGQGLRLIYYSQIVNDFQKGDIAEGYSVSREKKESFPLTVTSAQKNPTAFYLCASTGERTSAGELFFGEGSRLTVL.

V usage is TRBV9 and J usage is TRBJ2-1; 15 positions match TRBD2. The CDR3 contains 16 residues. Trimming took 2 bases from V and 9 from J; bases not matched to a gene: 6. Germline CDR1 SGDLS, CDR2 YYNGEE. The CDR3 nucleotides are TGTGCCAGCAGCGTTACTCCGGGACTAGCGGGAGGTGAGCAGTTCTTC. The encoded protein is CASSVTPGLAGGEQFF.

The rearrangement joins TRBV7-3 to TRBJ2-1; D is perhaps TRBD2 (5 bases). The CDR3 covers 16 residues. The V gene lost 1 base and the J gene lost 0 bases, with 10 bases spanning the gap. CDR1 SGHTA and CDR2 FQGTGA come from the germline V gene. CDR3 amino acids: CASSLKVGSSYNEQFF. The CDR3, as DNA: TGTGCCAGCAGCTTAAAGGTGGGGAGCTCCTACAATGAGCAGTTCTTC.

The chain joins TRBV27 to TRBJ2-2; a possible D gene is TRBD2 (5 bases). The CDR3 is made up of 15 amino acids. V was pared by 5 bases and J by 9 bases, with 19 bases between. Germline V gives CDR1 MNHEY, CDR2 SMNVEV (reference sequence). CDR3 nucleotides: TGTGCCAGCAGTGCCCCAGGACTCGGCATGTGGGAGCTGTTTTTT. The encoded protein is CASSAPGLGMWELFF.

V usage is TRBV7-3 and J usage is TRBJ2-1; 16 bases map to TRBD2. Germline assignment: CDR1 SGHTA and CDR2 FQGTGA. V shed 5 bases and J 6 bases; nucleotides not matched to a gene: 7. The length of the CDR3 is 17 residues. This CDR3 is CASSPGLAGGQGNEQFF. CDR3 in DNA: TGTGCCAGCAGCCCGGGACTAGCGGGGGGGCAAGGCAATGAGCAGTTCTTC.

This clone has at least ten counts. The rearrangement uses TRBV7-9 and TRBJ1-1; 7 bases match TRBD1. The CDR3 is 14 residues long. Germline lookup yields CDR1 SEHNR and CDR2 FQNEAQ (reference sequence). V lost 1 base to trimming and J lost 8 bases; unmatched junction nucleotides: 7. The CDR3 reads CASSLGFTGVEAFF. DNA for the CDR3: TGTGCCAGCAGCTTAGGTTTCACAGGGGTGGAAGCTTTCTTT. Drawing the rest from reference TRBV7-9 and TRBJ1-1, the complete variable domain is DTGVSQNPRHKITKRGQNVTFRCDPISEHNRLYWYRQTLGQGPEFLTYFQNEAQLEKSRLLSDRFSAERPKGSFSTLEIQRTEQGDSAMYLCASSLGFTGVEAFFGQGTRLTVV.

The gene calls are TRBV24-1 and TRBJ2-2; 9 bases map to TRBD1. V lost 4 bases, J lost 5 bases, and 7 bases stayed unmatched. Per germline, CDR1 KGHDR and CDR2 SFDVKD. CDR3 length: 16 residues. Written as DNA, the CDR3 is TGTGCCACCAGTGACCCCCGGACAGGGGAAACCGGGGAGCTGTTTTTT. This encodes CATSDPRTGETGELFF.

The rearrangement joins TRBV28 to TRBJ2-1; TRBD1 aligns across 7 bases. CDR1 and CDR2 (germline): MDHEN, SYDVKM. Trimming removed 5 bases from V and 6 bases from J; junction bases left unmatched: 10. This CDR3 contains 15 residues. The CDR3 DNA sequence: TGTGCCAGCAGTCTGTCAGGACAGGCCATCAATGAGCAGTTCTTC. Translating gives CASSLSGQAINEQFF.

The V gene is TRBV28, the J gene TRBJ1-1, with 7 bases lining up with TRBD1. The CDR3 totals 15 residues. Germline loops: CDR1 MDHEN, CDR2 SYDVKM. The junction had 11 bases not matched to a gene; V was cut back by 2 bases and J by 8 bases. As DNA, the CDR3 is TGTGCCAGCAGTTTACTGGGACAGCTGATTCCCGAAGCTTTCTTT. This encodes CASSLLGQLIPEAFF. Full variable domain (rest looked up from reference TRBV28 and TRBJ1-1): DVKVTQSSRYLVKRTGEKVFLECVQDMDHENMFWYRQDPGLGLRLIYFSYDVKMKEKGDIPEGYSVSREKKERFSLILESASTNQTSMYLCASSLLGQLIPEAFFGQGTRLTVV.